The 20 T cell receptor beta chains reported below all come from one sample, sequenced in a study of blood T cell repertoires in COVID-19. Generated by immunoSEQ multiplex PCR, the TCRdb table keeps only in-frame clones and is missing some. The repertoire includes about 200,000 clones, around 82% of them detected once, and 12% sits in the top ten. Material: PBMCs or T cells enriched from blood (not recorded which). The receptor set was obtained from a middle-aged man who had recovered from COVID-19.

V is TRBV5-1 and J is TRBJ2-3; D possibly corresponds to TRBD1 (5 bases). This CDR3 comprises 14 residues. The V gene's germline CDR1 is SGHRS and CDR2 YFSETQ. Deletions cut 1 base from V and 2 bases from J, with 8 bases between. The DNA for the CDR3 is TGCGCCAGCAGCTTGAGACAGAACACAGATACGCAGTATTTT. Amino acids: CASSLRQNTDTQYF.

This clone was seen only a few times. The chain uses TRBV4-3 and TRBJ2-6; no definite D call. V was pared by 1 base and J by 0 bases, with 7 bases between. The CDR3 runs to 16 residues. The germline V gene encodes CDR1 LGHNA and CDR2 YSLEER. The CDR3 DNA sequence: TGCGCCAGCAGCCAAGGGTACAGCTCTGGGGCCAACGTCCTGACTTTC. The encoded protein is CASSQGYSSGANVLTF.

The chain employs TRBV5-1 and TRBJ2-7; no clear D gene. V dropped 6 bases and J dropped 0 bases, with 13 bases sitting between them. The germline gives CDR1 SGHRS, CDR2 YFSETQ. The CDR3 is 14 amino acids. In DNA, the CDR3 is TGCGCCAGCATACGAGACACATTCTCCTACGAGCAGTACGTC. This sequence encodes CASIRDTFSYEQYV.

The chain uses TRBV7-2 and TRBJ1-4; 7 nucleotides align to TRBD1. Germline CDR1 and CDR2: SGHTA and FQGNSA. This CDR3 region has 16 residues. V lost 0 bases and J lost 7; bases outside the gene matches: 8. CDR3 coding DNA: TGTGCCAGCAGCTTAGCACGCAGGTCAGGGGGTGAAAAACTGTTTTTT. Encoded protein: CASSLARRSGGEKLFF.

V is TRBV7-2 and J is TRBJ2-7, with no clear D. The V gene lost 0 bases and the J gene lost 6 bases, with 12 bases spanning the gap. This CDR3 has 14 amino acids. Germline values: CDR1 SGHTA, CDR2 FQGNSA. Here the CDR3 DNA reads TGTGCCAGCAGCTTAGCGGGCCTCATGGGCGAGCAGTACTTC. It specifies CASSLAGLMGEQYF.

The chain combines TRBV7-2 with TRBJ1-5; 10 nucleotides line up with TRBD1. CDR3 size: 15 residues. CDR1 and CDR2 from the germline V gene are SGHTA and FQGNSA. V shed 3 bases and J 6 bases; nucleotides not matched to a gene: 5. The chain's CDR3 is CASSFGTGVGQPQHF. CDR3 DNA: TGTGCCAGCAGCTTTGGGACAGGGGTAGGTCAGCCCCAGCATTTT.

The chain is built from TRBV18 and TRBJ2-6; possibly TRBD1 for D (6 bases). V was trimmed by 6 bases and J by 2 bases, leaving 14 bases between them. CDR1 is KGHSH, CDR2 LQKENI, per germline. The CDR3 is 16 residues long. CDR3 bases: TGTGCCAGCTCGCTGGTAGGGGGAACTGGGGCCAACGTCCTGACTTTC. Its protein product is CASSLVGGTGANVLTF.

The V and J genes are TRBV3-1 (or the pseudogene TRBV3-2) and TRBJ2-1, with 10 bases identical to TRBD2. CDR1 is LGHDT, CDR2 YNNKEL, per germline (reference sequence). The CDR3 totals 15 residues. The V and J ends lost 6 bases and 2 bases, in that order; junction bases with no gene match: 4. CDR3 bases: TGTGCCAGCAGTCTAGCGGGAGTAACCTACAATGAGCAGTTCTTC. Amino acids: CASSLAGVTYNEQFF.

This chain joins TRBV9 and TRBJ1-2; TRBD1 aligns across 7 bases. Germline loops: CDR1 SGDLS, CDR2 YYNGEE. This CDR3 region has 14 residues. Trimming took 0 bases from V and 2 from J; bases not matched to a gene: 1. The CDR3 coding sequence is TGTGCCAGCAGCGTAGACAGGGGAAACTATGGCTACACCTTC. Residues: CASSVDRGNYGYTF.

The rearrangement uses TRBV24-1 and TRBJ2-2; 9 bases align to TRBD1. The V segment lost 5 bases and the J segment 2 bases; nucleotides outside the gene matches: 5. The CDR3 has 16 residues. CDR1 is KGHDR and CDR2 is SFDVKD in the germline V gene. The chain's CDR3 is CATSGGGQGNTGELFF. The CDR3 DNA follows: TGTGCCACCAGTGGAGGGGGACAGGGTAACACCGGGGAGCTGTTTTTT.

This sequence joins TRBV18 and TRBJ1-1; 8 bases map to TRBD1. Trimming took 6 bases from V and 5 from J; bases not matched to a gene: 8. The CDR3 is 14 amino acids. CDR1 KGHSH and CDR2 LQKENI come from the germline V gene. CDR3 coding DNA: TGTGCCAGCTCCCATCTCACAGGGGGGACTGAAGCTTTCTTT. It specifies CASSHLTGGTEAFF.

V and J are TRBV7-2 and TRBJ2-3; D possibly corresponds to TRBD2 (6 bases). The CDR3 length is 16 residues. V lost 5 bases and J lost 0, with 15 bases in between. CDR1 is SGHTA, CDR2 FQGNSA, per germline. The CDR3 DNA reads TGTGCCAGCAGCCTAATGGGACTGCTTAGCACAGATACGCAGTATTTT. This translates into CASSLMGLLSTDTQYF.

This clone was counted ten times or more. Other DNA sequences within the sample encode an identical CDR3. The genes are TRBV6-5 and TRBJ1-1; TRBD1 is a possible D gene (6 bases). The germline gives CDR1 MNHEY, CDR2 SVGAGI. The CDR3 totals 13 residues. V gave up 5 bases and J gave up 1 base, with 8 bases separating them. The CDR3 spells CASSQQGNTEAFF. CDR3 nucleotides: TGTGCCAGCAGTCAACAGGGGAACACTGAAGCTTTCTTT.

A few counts support this clone. The V gene is TRBV3-1 (or the pseudogene TRBV3-2), the J gene TRBJ1-1, with 7 bases that match TRBD1. CDR3 length: 15 residues. In germline, CDR1 is LGHDT, CDR2 YNNKEL (reference sequence). Trimming removed 4 bases from V and 4 bases from J; junction bases left unmatched: 9. The CDR3 is CASSLLTTGSTEAFF. In DNA form, the CDR3 reads TGTGCCAGCAGCCTCCTAACGACAGGGAGCACTGAAGCTTTCTTT.

The table lists this clone with a few counts. This sequence joins TRBV7-9 and TRBJ2-5, with a possible D match to TRBD1 (5 bases). CDR1 SEHNR and CDR2 FQNEAQ come from the germline V gene (reference sequence). Trimming removed 5 bases from V and 6 bases from J, with 13 bases in between. The CDR3 has 13 amino acids. The CDR3 sequence is CASSRGHLQTQYF. The CDR3 DNA reads as TGTGCCAGCAGCAGAGGACACCTCCAGACCCAGTACTTC.

The chain combines TRBV6-5 with TRBJ1-2; no firm D call. This CDR3 is 14 amino acids long. Germline CDR1 reads MNHEY; CDR2 reads SVGAGI. Trimming left V 6 bases short and J 0 bases short, with 11 bases between. The CDR3 region is CASRMDLANYGYTF. The CDR3 coding sequence is TGTGCCAGCAGGATGGACTTAGCTAACTATGGCTACACCTTC.

The J gene is TRBJ1-1, the V gene TRBV18; D remains unclear. CDR1 is KGHSH, CDR2 LQKENI, per germline. Between the trimmed V and J ends, which lost 6 bases and 4 bases, there was a span of 12 bases. The CDR3 length is 13 residues. The chain's CDR3 is CASSAGGPTEAFF. The CDR3 DNA reads as TGTGCCAGCTCCGCGGGAGGGCCCACTGAAGCTTTCTTT. The complete variable domain, with remaining parts taken from reference TRBV18 and TRBJ1-1, reads NAGVMQNPRHLVRRRGQEARLRCSPMKGHSHVYWYRQLPEEGLKFMVYLQKENIIDESGMPKERFSAEFPKEGPSILRIQQVVRGDSAAYFCASSAGGPTEAFFGQGTRLTVV.

This clone was seen only once. The chain has TRBV7-2 and TRBJ1-2, with D possibly TRBD1 on 6 matching bases. This CDR3 is built from 13 residues. Germline CDR1 reads SGHTA; CDR2 reads FQGNSA. With 0 bases removed from V and 11 bases from J, the gap between germline ends came to 13 bases. The CDR3 nucleotides read TGTGCCAGCAGCTTAGCATCCCGGGGGGCATACACCTTC. Its translation: CASSLASRGAYTF.

The rearrangement uses TRBV7-9 and TRBJ1-2; 9 nucleotides line up with TRBD1. The trim removed 5 bases at V and 9 bases at J, leaving 10 bases unmatched. CDR1 and CDR2 (germline): SEHNR, FQNEAQ (reference sequence). This CDR3 has 14 amino acids. CDR3: CASSTTGGAGRYTF. CDR3 coding DNA: TGTGCCAGCAGCACCACAGGGGGCGCGGGACGCTACACCTTC.

This chain uses TRBV19 with TRBJ2-5; tentatively, D is TRBD1 (6 bases). The CDR3 extends over 13 amino acids. V dropped 3 bases and J dropped 5 bases, with 10 bases sitting between them. Germline V CDR1 and CDR2: LNHDA, SQIVND (reference sequence). In nucleotides, the CDR3 is TGTGCCAGTAGTATGCCAGGGGAGGAGACCCAGTACTTC. Protein: CASSMPGEETQYF.